Below, 29 T cell receptor beta chains from the same sample are listed, as sequenced in a study of post-analysis software for immune sequencing data. Each TCR beta cDNA library carried unique molecular identifiers. TCRdb recomputed calls from the PCR reads with MiXCR, one row per CDR3 protein. Among some 890,000 distinct CDR3 sequences listed, about 57% were seen once. Their antigen targets remain unknown. Study-wide results and limits: When patients were compared with controls, a handful of TRBV segments were more frequent, TRBV5-6, TRBV5-1 and TRBV20-1 among them.

The sample comprised blood. All receptors derive from a girl aged 10 to 17 with multiple sclerosis.

This rearrangement joins TRBV5-5 to TRBJ2-4; TRBD1 or TRBD2 may be the D gene (5 bases each). V lost 4 bases, J lost 6 bases, and 8 bases lay in between. Germline V gene data show CDR1 as SGHKS and CDR2 as YYEKEE (reference sequence). This CDR3 has 12 residues. The CDR3 reads CASSPGTNIQYF. CDR3 coding DNA: TGTGCCAGCAGCCCCGGGACAAACATTCAGTACTTC.

This clonotype has a handful of counts. The chain carries TRBV10-3 and TRBJ1-2; 7 bases match TRBD1. V shed 5 bases and J 7 bases; nucleotides not matched to a gene: 4. CDR3 length equals 12 residues. CDR1 ENHRY and CDR2 SYGVKD come from the germline V gene. The CDR3 region is CAISFNRGGYTF. CDR3 sequence (DNA): TGTGCCATCAGTTTTAACAGGGGTGGCTACACCTTC.

The rearrangement links TRBV5-1 to TRBJ2-1, with 10 bases that match TRBD2. Germline CDR1 and CDR2: SGHRS and YFSETQ. The J segment lost 0 bases and the V segment lost 4 bases, leaving 7 bases of the junction unmatched. The CDR3 runs 17 residues. CDR3 sequence (DNA): TGCGCCAGCAGCCACCAGCGGGAGGGCCTCTCCTACAATGAGCAGTTCTTC. Translated, it gives CASSHQREGLSYNEQFF.

The chain recombines TRBV29-1 with TRBJ2-1; 13 positions agree with TRBD2. Germline CDR1 reads SQVTM; CDR2 reads ANQGSEA. The CDR3 covers 13 residues. Trimming removed 7 bases from V and 8 bases from J; junction bases left unmatched: 5. The CDR3 region has the DNA TGCAGCGGAAGGACTAGCGGGAGCTATGAGCAGTTCTTC. Its translation is CSGRTSGSYEQFF.

The chain recombines TRBV5-1 with TRBJ2-7; D not certain. This CDR3 region has 20 residues. Trimming took 0 bases from V and 6 from J, leaving 31 bases between them. Per germline, CDR1 SGHRS and CDR2 YFSETQ. CDR3 amino acids: CASSLEWWGQHMGNSLEQYF. The CDR3 bases are TGCGCCAGCAGCTTGGAGTGGTGGGGTCAGCACATGGGAAACTCGCTCGAGCAGTACTTC.

The chain uses TRBV29-1 and TRBJ2-3; D is undetermined. Looked up from germline, CDR1 is SQVTM and CDR2 is ANQGSEA. The CDR3 totals 10 residues. V was shortened by 5 bases and J by 8 bases, with 8 bases between the two germline ends. Here the CDR3 reads CSVNWGTQYF. DNA of the CDR3: TGCAGCGTTAACTGGGGTACGCAGTATTTT.

The chain couples TRBV12-3 or TRBV12-4 to TRBJ1-2, with 7 bases that match TRBD1. There are 13 residues in the CDR3. Germline trimming cut 6 bases from V and 2 bases from J; bases unmatched to any gene: 3. CDR3 bases: TGTGCCAGCAGGGAGGGGGCAAACTATGGCTACACCTTC. As protein: CASREGANYGYTF.

CDR3 bases: TGTGCCAGCAGCCTCCGGGCCCGGGGGCCCGAGAATACGCAGTATTTT. Translating it yields CASSLRARGPENTQYF. This rearrangement joins TRBV7-3 to TRBJ2-3; either TRBD1 or TRBD2 may supply D (6 bases each). Per germline, CDR1 SGHTA and CDR2 FQGTGA. V lost 5 bases and J 7 bases, leaving 22 bases between the germline ends. CDR3 size: 16 residues.

The rearrangement links TRBV5-1 to TRBJ1-4; D gene unclear. Looked up from germline, CDR1 is SGHRS and CDR2 is YFSETQ. The CDR3 loop spans 15 amino acids. With 4 bases removed from V and 0 bases from J, the gap between germline ends came to 10 bases. CDR3 sequence reads: CASSGGRPTNEKLFF. The DNA of the CDR3 is TGCGCCAGCAGCGGCGGACGGCCAACTAATGAAAAACTGTTTTTT.

The V and J genes are TRBV10-3 and TRBJ1-5, with D maybe TRBD1 (5 bases). Deletions cut 4 bases from V and 3 bases from J, with 13 bases between. Germline V gene lookup returns CDR1 ENHRY and CDR2 SYGVKD. There are 15 residues in the CDR3. Here the CDR3 reads CAISGTRGNNQPQHF. CDR3 nucleotide sequence: TGTGCCATCAGTGGAACAAGGGGCAACAATCAGCCCCAGCATTTT.

This chain connects TRBV12-3 or TRBV12-4 to TRBJ2-5; D ambiguous. The V and J ends lost 5 bases and 0 bases respectively, with 7 bases between them. The CDR3 is 13 residues long. CDR3 nucleotides: TGTGCCAGCAGTCCCGCCCACCAAGAGACCCAGTACTTC. Protein sequence: CASSPAHQETQYF.

The chain combines TRBV29-1 with TRBJ1-1; 8 bases agree with TRBD1. Losses at the gene ends were 4 bases for V and 4 bases for J; bases not matched to a gene: 2. The germline V gene encodes CDR1 SQVTM and CDR2 ANQGSEA. This CDR3 spans 12 amino acids. The CDR3 sequence is CSVGTGRTEAFF. The CDR3 coding sequence is TGCAGCGTTGGGACAGGGCGCACTGAAGCTTTCTTT.

This chain links TRBV12-3 or TRBV12-4 with TRBJ2-7; 9 positions agree with TRBD1. Germline trimming cut 6 bases from V and 3 bases from J; bases unmatched to any gene: 9. The CDR3 runs to 15 residues. The CDR3 region has the DNA TGTGCCAGCAGGGAAGCCGGGACAGGGATCTACGAGCAGTACTTC. Protein product: CASREAGTGIYEQYF.

This clonotype was found a few times. The J gene is TRBJ1-1, the V gene TRBV12-3 or TRBV12-4; 8 bases align to TRBD1. The CDR3 runs to 13 residues. Trimming removed 2 bases from V and 10 bases from J; junction bases left unmatched: 6. Here the CDR3 DNA reads TGTGCCAGCAGTTTATCGTATGACAGGGGAGCTTTCTTT. Translated: CASSLSYDRGAFF.

This chain uses TRBV20-1 with TRBJ2-5, with unresolved D. The J call may be mistaken, given a closer DNA end match to TRBJ2-7. This CDR3 comprises 12 residues. Germline V gene lookup returns CDR1 DFQATT and CDR2 SNEGSKA (reference sequence). This CDR3 reads CSAKQTTYEQYF. DNA for the CDR3: TGCAGTGCTAAACAAACTACCTACGAGCAGTACTTC.

This clonotype has more than one count but fewer than ten. V is TRBV10-3 and J is TRBJ2-5; D is possibly TRBD1 (6 bases). The CDR3 is made up of 14 amino acids. From germline, CDR1 is ENHRY and CDR2 SYGVKD. The V gene lost 6 bases and the J gene lost 2 bases, with 13 bases spanning the gap. The CDR3 nucleotides are TGTGCCATCAGCCTGGGAACAGGGCAAGAGACCCAGTACTTC. It is translated as CAISLGTGQETQYF.

V is TRBV6-6 and J is TRBJ2-4; D is unresolved. V was trimmed by 0 bases and J by 7 bases, leaving 7 bases between them. The CDR3 loop spans 13 amino acids. CDR1 is MNHNY and CDR2 is SVGAGI in the germline V gene (reference sequence). In DNA, the CDR3 is TGTGCCAGCAGTTACTCGGAGACTAACATTCAGTACTTC. Its translation is CASSYSETNIQYF.

In this sample, this clonotype turned up once. V gene TRBV5-1 combines with J gene TRBJ2-1; 7 bases map to TRBD1. CDR1 is SGHRS and CDR2 is YFSETQ in the germline V gene. CDR3 length: 14 residues. V gave up 4 bases and J gave up 10 bases; unmatched junction bases: 11. In nucleotides, the CDR3 is TGCGCCAGCAGCCCTCACCCCGGGACAGAAGAGCAGTTCTTC. This translates into CASSPHPGTEEQFF.

V gene TRBV5-1 combines with J gene TRBJ2-7; 9 nucleotides match TRBD1. The V and J ends lost 1 base and 5 bases, in that order; junction bases with no gene match: 4. The CDR3 has 14 amino acids. The germline V gene has CDR1 SGHRS and CDR2 YFSETQ. CDR3: CASSLRQGDDEQYF. As DNA, the CDR3 is TGCGCCAGCAGCTTGAGACAGGGGGACGACGAGCAGTACTTC.

The rearrangement uses TRBV6-2 or TRBV6-3 and TRBJ2-1; 9 positions match TRBD2. This CDR3 is built from 14 residues. In germline, CDR1 is MNHEY, CDR2 SVGEGT. V shed 6 bases and J 9 bases; nucleotides not matched to a gene: 9. CDR3 region: CASSTTSGSSEQFF. Here the CDR3 DNA reads TGTGCCAGCAGCACGACTAGCGGTTCCAGTGAGCAGTTCTTC.

The CDR3 coding sequence is TGCAGCGCAACTTACGGACTAGCGGCATACAATGAGCAGTTCTTC. It codes for CSATYGLAAYNEQFF. V gene TRBV29-1 combines with J gene TRBJ2-1; 10 nucleotides align to TRBD2. J was trimmed by 4 bases and V by 7 bases; bases with no gene match: 10. CDR3 size: 15 residues. CDR1 and CDR2 from the germline V gene are SQVTM and ANQGSEA.

The chain combines TRBV7-2 with TRBJ2-1; D gene unclear. The CDR3 is 13 residues long. V was cut by 5 bases and J by 2 bases, with 7 bases left in between. Germline CDR1 SGHTA, CDR2 FQGNSA. As DNA, the CDR3 is TGTGCCAGCAGCCAGGTAGCCTACAATGAGCAGTTCTTC. Encoded protein: CASSQVAYNEQFF. Full variable domain (rest looked up from reference TRBV7-2 and TRBJ2-1): GAGVSQSPSNKVTEKGKDVELRCDPISGHTALYWYRQSLGQGLEFLIYFQGNSAPDKSGLPSDRFSAERTGGSVSTLTIQRTQQEDSAVYLCASSQVAYNEQFFGPGTRLTVL.

The chain links TRBV7-9 to TRBJ1-5; TRBD1 aligns across 7 bases. CDR1 is SEHNR and CDR2 is FQNEAQ in the germline V gene (reference sequence). This CDR3 has 15 amino acids. Germline trimming cut 1 base from V and 4 bases from J; bases unmatched to any gene: 4. As DNA, the CDR3 is TGTGCCAGCAGCTTAGGGGACAGCATTAATCAGCCCCAGCATTTT. Translation: CASSLGDSINQPQHF.

The gene calls are TRBV3-1 and TRBJ2-7, with TRBD2 matching 8 bases. Germline V lookup: CDR1 LGHDT, CDR2 YNNKEL (reference sequence). Trimming at V came to 1 base and at J to 6 bases, leaving 5 bases not matched to a gene. The CDR3 extends over 14 amino acids. The CDR3 region is CASSQVSLAGEQYF. The CDR3 DNA is TGTGCCAGCAGCCAAGTTTCCCTAGCGGGCGAGCAGTACTTC.

This chain connects TRBV6-5 to TRBJ2-4; tentative D call: TRBD1 (5 bases). The J call may be incorrect, as the DNA end agrees better with TRBJ2-7. Germline V gives CDR1 MNHEY, CDR2 SVGAGI. The CDR3 covers 13 residues. The CDR3 spells CASRPDTFYEQYF. The CDR3 DNA sequence: TGTGCCAGCAGACCGGACACGTTCTACGAGCAGTACTTC.

This chain joins TRBV5-1 and TRBJ2-7, with D possibly being TRBD2 (5 bases). This CDR3 has 16 residues. V lost 0 bases and J 1 base, leaving 14 bases between the germline ends. CDR1 is SGHRS, CDR2 YFSETQ, per germline. Here the CDR3 DNA reads TGCGCCAGCAGCTTGGTTCCGGGAAGTCAGTCCTACGAGCAGTACTTC. It yields the protein CASSLVPGSQSYEQYF.

The V gene is TRBV5-5, the J gene TRBJ2-5; D could derive from TRBD1 or TRBD2 (5 bases each). CDR1 SGHKS and CDR2 YYEKEE come from the germline V gene (reference sequence). V lost 0 bases to trimming and J lost 2 bases, with 11 bases between them. The CDR3 extends over 15 amino acids. CDR3 in DNA: TGTGCCAGCAGCTTGGTCGGGGCAGAACAAGAGACCCAGTACTTC. It translates to CASSLVGAEQETQYF.

The genes are TRBV7-9 and TRBJ1-1; D is unclear. The ends were cut back, 1 base at V and 11 bases at J, with 8 bases in the middle. CDR3 length: 11 residues. The V gene's germline CDR1 is SEHNR and CDR2 FQNEAQ (reference sequence). This chain's CDR3 is CASSLEDAAFF. CDR3 bases: TGTGCCAGCAGCTTAGAGGATGCGGCTTTCTTT. The full variable domain, in which reference TRBV7-9 and TRBJ1-1 provide the parts outside the CDR3, is DTGVSQNPRHKITKRGQNVTFRCDPISEHNRLYWYRQTLGQGPEFLTYFQNEAQLEKSRLLSDRFSAERPKGSFSTLEIQRTEQGDSAMYLCASSLEDAAFFGQGTRLTVV.

The gene calls are TRBV20-1 and TRBJ2-3, with TRBD1 matching 11 bases. V was pared by 7 bases and J by 11 bases, with 11 bases of the junction left unmatched. Per the germline V gene, CDR1 is DFQATT and CDR2 is SNEGSKA (reference sequence). The CDR3 spans 13 residues. DNA for the CDR3: TGCAGTGGGACGGACAGGGGGCCTGTCGAGCAGTATTTT. Encoded protein: CSGTDRGPVEQYF.